The rows below give T cell receptor beta chains drawn from one sample of a study of tumor-infiltrating lymphocytes in oesophageal squamous cell carcinoma. One entry per CDR3 protein, called by TCRdb with MiXCR from the reads. In the table there are 12,000 or so distinct CDR3 sequences, 58% of which are singletons. The sample comprised blood. These receptors originate from a female donor with esophageal squamous cell carcinoma. Each CDR3 is given without its conserved first and last residue. Only part of the rows carry a size: once, few, many, or a class if the clone is expanded.

CDR3 length: 15; V gene: TRBV10-3; clone size: few; J gene: -; CDR3 protein: AISGTLAPSSYNEQY
CDR3 length: 14; V gene: TRBV7-2; clone size: -; J gene: -; CDR3 protein: ASSRLAGRMNGELF
CDR3 length: 11; V gene: TRBV7-3; clone size: -; J gene: TRBJ1-1; CDR3 protein: ASSSQMNTEAF
CDR3 length: 14; V gene: TRBV12-3/TRBV12-4; clone size: -; J gene: -; CDR3 protein: ASSLGKGLAKNIQY
CDR3 length: 14; V gene: TRBV7-6; clone size: -; J gene: -; CDR3 protein: ASSYRIGGAAYEQY
CDR3 length: 12; V gene: TRBV19; clone size: few; J gene: TRBJ2-1; CDR3 protein: ASSPGLAGNEQF
CDR3 length: 15; V gene: TRBV24-1; clone size: many; J gene: TRBJ1-6; CDR3 protein: ATSDLFPRQKGSPLH
CDR3 length: 14; V gene: TRBV5-1; clone size: -; J gene: TRBJ2-3; CDR3 protein: ASSLEGHRGRDTQY
CDR3 length: 11; V gene: TRBV2; clone size: many; J gene: TRBJ1-1; CDR3 protein: ASSEPRQVEAF
CDR3 length: 15; V gene: TRBV19; clone size: many; J gene: TRBJ2-5; CDR3 protein: ASSIGTGMGYRETQY